This is a list of T cell receptor beta chains from one sample in a study of neurological immune-mediated disorders. Using its own MiXCR run on the 5' RACE reads, TCRdb lists one record per CDR3 protein. The sample contains approximately 100,000 distinct CDR3 sequences, 10% to 13% of which appear only once. Sequencing used PBMCs. Receptors were obtained from a female donor with HTLV-1-associated myelopathy (HAM/TSP). Both conserved end residues are part of each CDR3. Each record gives: J gene, V gene, clone size, D gene, CDR3 protein, CDR3 DNA. A D gene is named only where the DNA matches it firmly. Expanded clones get a size class; other rows say once, few or many, or leave the size out.

J gene: TRBJ1-2
V gene: TRBV7-2
clone size: once
D gene: -
CDR3 protein: CASSLAPKGNYGYTF
CDR3 DNA: TGCGCCAGCAGCTTAGCGCCGAAGGGGAACTATGGCTACACATTC

J gene: TRBJ2-3
V gene: TRBV5-4
clone size: many
D gene: -
CDR3 protein: CASSWDSSSTDTQYF
CDR3 DNA: TGTGCCAGCAGCTGGGATAGCTCTAGCACAGATACGCAGTATTTT

J gene: TRBJ1-5
V gene: TRBV20-1
clone size: many
D gene: TRBD1
CDR3 protein: CSARATGDSNQPQHF
CDR3 DNA: TGCAGTGCTAGAGCGACAGGGGATAGCAATCAGCCCCAGCATTTT

J gene: TRBJ2-7
V gene: TRBV12-3/TRBV12-4
clone size: many
D gene: TRBD1
CDR3 protein: CASSLTDRAHEQYF
CDR3 DNA: TGTGCCAGCAGCCTTACGGACAGGGCCCACGAGCAGTACTTC

J gene: TRBJ2-3
V gene: TRBV20-1
clone size: many
D gene: -
CDR3 protein: CSARAFGGPRTDTQYF
CDR3 DNA: TGCAGTGCTAGAGCTTTCGGGGGGCCCCGCACAGATACGCAGTATTTT

J gene: TRBJ2-6
V gene: TRBV11-2
clone size: many
D gene: -
CDR3 protein: CASSPQALSGANVLTF
CDR3 DNA: TGTGCCAGCAGCCCTCAGGCCCTCTCTGGGGCCAACGTCCTGACTTTC

J gene: TRBJ2-3
V gene: TRBV7-6
clone size: few
D gene: TRBD2
CDR3 protein: CASSLTGGPTDTQYF
CDR3 DNA: TGTGCCAGCAGCTTAACGGGGGGGCCCACAGATACGCAGTATTTT

J gene: TRBJ2-3
V gene: TRBV4-1
clone size: -
D gene: -
CDR3 protein: CANSQDLITDTQYF
CDR3 DNA: TGCGCCAACAGCCAAGACTTAATTACAGATACGCAGTACTTT

J gene: TRBJ2-2
V gene: TRBV5-1
clone size: many
D gene: TRBD2
CDR3 protein: CASSAGLAGMNTGELFF
CDR3 DNA: TGCGCCAGCAGCGCCGGACTAGCGGGGATGAACACCGGGGAGCTGTTTTTT

J gene: TRBJ2-1
V gene: TRBV10-2
clone size: many
D gene: TRBD2
CDR3 protein: CASSEGTSGGYNEQFF
CDR3 DNA: TGCGCCAGCAGTGAAGGGACTAGCGGGGGCTACAATGAGCAGTTCTTC